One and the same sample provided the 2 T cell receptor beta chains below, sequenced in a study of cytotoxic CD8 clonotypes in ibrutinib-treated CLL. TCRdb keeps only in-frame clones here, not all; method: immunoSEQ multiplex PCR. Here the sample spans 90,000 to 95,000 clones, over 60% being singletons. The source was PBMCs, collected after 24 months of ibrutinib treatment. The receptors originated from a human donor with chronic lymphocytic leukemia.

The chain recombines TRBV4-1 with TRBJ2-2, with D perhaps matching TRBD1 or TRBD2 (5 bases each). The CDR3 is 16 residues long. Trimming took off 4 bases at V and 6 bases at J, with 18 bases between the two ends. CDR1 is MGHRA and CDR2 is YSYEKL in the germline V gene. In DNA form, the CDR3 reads TGCGCCAGCAGCCCTATTCCGGGACCTACTGCCGGGGAGCTGTTTTTT. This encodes CASSPIPGPTAGELFF.

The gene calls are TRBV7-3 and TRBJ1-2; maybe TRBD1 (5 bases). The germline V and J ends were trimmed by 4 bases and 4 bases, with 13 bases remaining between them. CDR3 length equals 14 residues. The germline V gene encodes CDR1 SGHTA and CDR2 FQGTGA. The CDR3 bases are TGTGCCAGCAGCTCAAGGGACCTCACCTATGGCTACACCTTC. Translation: CASSSRDLTYGYTF.